This T cell receptor (beta chain) was profiled in a study of T cell responses to AZD1222 COVID-19 vaccine. Germline CDR1 reads SGHKS; CDR2 reads YYEKEE (reference sequence). Trimming shortened V by 0 bases and J by 5 bases, and 5 bases separated the two germline ends. CDR3 length equals 12 residues. The table lists this clone with a few counts. Assay used: immunoSEQ multiplex PCR; TCRdb lists only in-frame clones, some missing. Of fewer than 100,000 clones listed, roughly 90% are singletons. This receptor was identified in an adult who received the AZD1222 COVID-19 vaccine. The input for sequencing was peripheral blood, taken 28 days after the second AZD1222 dose. The chain couples TRBV5-5 to TRBJ1-2; no clear D gene. CDR3 amino acids: CASSLAVYGYTF. DNA for the CDR3: TGTGCCAGCAGCTTGGCGGTGTATGGCTACACCTTC.